The clone carrying this T cell receptor beta chain was counted once. Its matching antigen is unknown. Treatment here: about 20 received Ad26.COV2.S at low or high dose, single or two shots; 5 received placebo; per-sample allocation not given. The investigators took samples on day 63 after the first vaccine or placebo injection. This vaccine is an Ad26 vector that expresses the Wuhan-strain SARS-CoV-2 spike. The data are from a study of Ad26.COV2.S vaccination and SARS-CoV-2 variants. Whole-study context: Dosing was one shot or two shots 56 days apart.

Here immunoSEQ multiplex PCR was the method, and the copy in TCRdb shows in-frame clones only, minus some. The sample gives about 680,000 clones, approximately 88% of which show up once; over 1.3% is in the top ten. Study results and caveats: Reports say spike-specific CD8+ and CD4+ T cell responses covered substantial breadth after vaccination.

Sequencing used peripheral blood, obtained in a trial of Ad26.COV2.S vaccine versus placebo. The TCR was taken from a person aged 18-65 years who received the Ad26.COV2.S COVID-19 vaccine or a placebo.

The CDR3 DNA sequence: TGTGCCACCAGTGATCCCGGGACTAGCGGGATAAATGAGCAGTTCTTC. The encoded protein is CATSDPGTSGINEQFF. The chain uses TRBV24-1 and TRBJ2-1; 13 positions agree with TRBD2. This CDR3 has 16 residues. The trim removed 3 bases at V and 7 bases at J, leaving 5 bases unmatched. The germline V gene has CDR1 KGHDR and CDR2 SFDVKD.